These 23 T cell receptor beta chains originate from one sample sequenced in a study of regulatory T cells in long-lasting Graves disease (dated by TCRdb to the early 2020s). Explained via the paper, the time point label denotes: persistent/refractory GD, antithyroid drugs over 5 years with positive TRAb. For both TCR sequencing and RNA sequencing, RNA was extracted from PBMCs in TRIzol. Library preparation used multiplex PCR. TCRdb shows the sequencer as Illumina HiSeq 4000. To build TCR beta libraries, CDR3 regions were amplified by Arm-PCR using iRepertoire HTBI primers. In-frame beta chains were kept once TCRdb had trimmed the public reads at Q25 with fastp and called clones with MiXCR. Rows merge per CDR3 protein into single entries with the most common DNA and genes. The sample yields about 660,000 distinct CDR3 sequences; about 30% were counted once. The ten top clones hold around 40% of the sample.

The sequenced sample was peripheral blood mononuclear cells (PBMCs), obtained when the disease was refractory, from a patient treated with antithyroid drugs. The receptor source for this set is a female donor with Graves disease.

This clonotype was detected a few times. This chain connects TRBV20-1 to TRBJ1-2; 10 bases fit TRBD1. The CDR3 sequence is 13 residues long. Germline values: CDR1 DFQATT, CDR2 SNEGSKA (reference sequence). Trimming removed 6 bases from V and 8 bases from J; junction bases left unmatched: 9. CDR3 sequence reads: CSAPPGTGDGYTF. The DNA for the CDR3 is TGCAGTGCCCCTCCCGGGACAGGGGACGGCTACACCTTC.

This CDR3 reads CSARVSTGEKGRAFF. CDR3 nucleotides: TGCAGTGCTAGAGTCAGTACAGGGGAAAAGGGGAGAGCTTTCTTT. The chain is built from TRBV20-1 and TRBJ1-1; TRBD1 agrees at 7 bases. CDR1 is DFQATT and CDR2 is SNEGSKA in the germline V gene (reference sequence). CDR3 size: 15 residues. V gave up 1 base and J gave up 10 bases; unmatched junction bases: 15.

With respect to this clonotype: A much larger clone lies a single base off, so this may be a read error. The rearrangement links TRBV6-1 to TRBJ1-4, with 7 bases fitting TRBD1. Looked up from germline, CDR1 is MNHNS and CDR2 is SASEGT. The V segment lost 4 bases and the J segment 7 bases; nucleotides outside the gene matches: 9. The CDR3 spans 15 residues. For the CDR3, the DNA is TGTGCCAGCAGTGGGACAGGAGGTGGAGCTGAAAAACTGTTTTTT. Residues: CASSGTGGGAEKLFF.

This clonotype has a handful of counts. The chain combines TRBV9 with TRBJ1-1, with D unresolved. CDR1 and CDR2 (germline): SGDLS, YYNGEE. Trimming pared 4 bases from V and 9 bases from J, leaving 16 bases between. This CDR3 is 13 amino acids long. In DNA form, the CDR3 reads TGTGCCAGCAGCCCGAGGGAAGGTGGTAAAGCTTTCTTT. It specifies CASSPREGGKAFF.

This clonotype was seen at least ten times. The V call is TRBV27, the J call TRBJ1-1; D gene uncertain. Germline assignment: CDR1 MNHEY and CDR2 SMNVEV (reference sequence). Trimming cost V 0 bases and J 0 bases, with 14 bases left between them. This CDR3 spans 17 amino acids. The CDR3 spells CASSLSNSAGMNTEAFF. CDR3 sequence (DNA): TGTGCCAGCAGTTTATCGAATTCAGCGGGCATGAACACTGAAGCTTTCTTT.

V usage is TRBV20-1 and J usage is TRBJ1-5; tentatively, D is TRBD1 (6 bases). The CDR3 sequence is 13 residues long. CDR1 is DFQATT, CDR2 SNEGSKA, per germline (reference sequence). V lost 6 bases and J lost 0, with 9 bases in between. CDR3 sequence (DNA): TGCAGTGCAACAGGGACTAGCAATCAGCCCCAGCATTTT. Translated, it gives CSATGTSNQPQHF.

The chain employs TRBV13 and TRBJ2-5, with D possibly being TRBD1 (6 bases). The CDR3 consists of 17 residues. V was clipped by 5 bases and J by 1 base, with 20 bases between them. Germline CDR1 and CDR2: PRHDT and FYEKMQ (reference sequence). The CDR3 nucleotides are TGTGCCAGCAGCGACCGAGGGGCGACAGGCCTCCAAGAGACCCAGTACTTC. Its translation: CASSDRGATGLQETQYF.

J is TRBJ1-4 and V is TRBV10-3; D is undetermined. Germline V gene lookup returns CDR1 ENHRY and CDR2 SYGVKD. This CDR3 spans 14 amino acids. V shed 10 bases and J shed 7 bases, with 19 bases lying between them. As DNA, the CDR3 is TGTGCCACCCGAAAGGGTGGTGCGCGTGAAAAACTGTTTTTT. Its protein is CATRKGGAREKLFF.

The rearrangement uses TRBV20-1 and TRBJ1-5; TRBD1 matches 7 bases. The CDR3 sequence is 14 residues long. V was clipped by 5 bases and J by 0 bases; unmatched bases: 4. Per germline, CDR1 DFQATT and CDR2 SNEGSKA (reference sequence). Here the CDR3 DNA reads TGCAGTGCTCACAGGGGAGATAGCAATCAGCCCCAGCATTTT. It specifies CSAHRGDSNQPQHF.

At least ten counts were recorded for this clonotype. The chain employs TRBV12-3 or TRBV12-4 and TRBJ2-7, with unresolved D. CDR3 length: 13 amino acids. The germline V and J ends were trimmed by 0 bases and 3 bases, with 6 bases remaining between them. CDR3 sequence reads: CASSLATGYEQYF. The CDR3 bases are TGTGCCAGCAGTTTAGCGACTGGCTACGAGCAGTACTTC.

This chain uses TRBV6-1 with TRBJ2-2; the D gene is possibly TRBD2 (5 bases). V shed 7 bases and J shed 0 bases, with 9 bases lying between them. The CDR3 sequence is 14 residues long. Per the germline V gene, CDR1 is MNHNS and CDR2 is SASEGT. CDR3 DNA: TGTGCCAGCAACTGGCGGGCGAACACCGGGGAGCTGTTTTTT. Its protein product is CASNWRANTGELFF.

V usage is TRBV7-3 and J usage is TRBJ1-1; D not certain. The germline V gene encodes CDR1 SGHTA and CDR2 FQGTGA. V dropped 5 bases and J dropped 6 bases, with 13 bases sitting between them. The CDR3 is 13 amino acids. The chain's CDR3 is CASSPIGSAEAFF. As DNA, the CDR3 is TGTGCCAGCAGCCCCATTGGAAGCGCTGAAGCTTTCTTT.

This clonotype has more than one count but fewer than ten. The J gene is TRBJ1-2, the V gene TRBV6-1, with 8 bases aligning to TRBD1. Germline loops: CDR1 MNHNS, CDR2 SASEGT. This CDR3 is 16 amino acids long. The ends lost 6 bases at V and 4 bases at J; junction bases unmatched: 13. The CDR3 reads CASRGAGQGISYGYTF. The CDR3, as DNA: TGTGCCAGCAGGGGGGCCGGACAGGGAATATCCTATGGCTACACCTTC.

There are a few counts of this clonotype. The chain recombines TRBV29-1 with TRBJ1-1, with D maybe TRBD1 (5 bases). The length of the CDR3 is 11 residues. V dropped 5 bases and J dropped 7 bases, with 11 bases sitting between them. Germline CDR1 and CDR2: SQVTM and ANQGSEA. CDR3 sequence reads: CSVRDRGEAFF. The CDR3 DNA reads TGCAGCGTTCGGGATAGGGGTGAAGCTTTCTTT. The full variable domain, with the rest looked up from reference TRBV29-1 and TRBJ1-1, is SAVISQKPSRDICQRGTSLTIQCQVDSQVTMMFWYRQQPGQSLTLIATANQGSEATYESGFVIDKFPISRPNLTFSTLTVSNMSPEDSSIYLCSVRDRGEAFFGQGTRLTVV.

CDR3 sequence reads: CSASARKTGGREQYF. In DNA form, the CDR3 reads TGCAGTGCTAGCGCCCGAAAGACAGGGGGGCGCGAGCAGTACTTC. V and J are TRBV20-1 and TRBJ2-7, with 9 bases matching TRBD1. Trimming cost V 3 bases and J 6 bases; bases outside gene matches: 12. CDR1 and CDR2 from the germline V gene are DFQATT and SNEGSKA (reference sequence). This CDR3 has 15 residues.

The chain has TRBV29-1 and TRBJ2-7; the D is unclear. With 4 bases removed from V and 5 bases from J, the gap between germline ends came to 9 bases. This CDR3 is built from 11 residues. CDR1 and CDR2 (germline): SQVTM, ANQGSEA. The CDR3 sequence: CSVGSIHEQYF. In DNA, the CDR3 is TGCAGCGTTGGGAGTATCCACGAGCAGTACTTC.

This clonotype occurred a few times. The chain couples TRBV5-1 to TRBJ1-1, with 9 nucleotides matching TRBD1. V was pared by 1 base and J by 1 base, with 2 bases of the junction left unmatched. The CDR3 is 15 residues long. The germline gives CDR1 SGHRS, CDR2 YFSETQ. The CDR3 reads CASSLRTGANTEAFF. In DNA form, the CDR3 reads TGCGCCAGCAGCTTGAGGACAGGGGCGAACACTGAAGCTTTCTTT. Together with reference TRBV5-1 and TRBJ1-1, the CDR3 gives the full variable domain: KAGVTQTPRYLIKTRGQQVTLSCSPISGHRSVSWYQQTPGQGLQFLFEYFSETQRNKGNFPGRFSGRQFSNSRSEMNVSTLELGDSALYLCASSLRTGANTEAFFGQGTRLTVV.

This clonotype was seen many times. This chain connects TRBV2 to TRBJ1-2; no reliable D call. The V gene lost 6 bases and the J gene lost 3 bases, with 11 bases spanning the gap. CDR3 length: 13 residues. Germline CDR1 and CDR2: SNHLY and FYNNEI. CDR3 DNA sequence: TGTGCCAGCAGGGAGGCAGAGGACTATGGCTACACCTTC. Translation gives CASREAEDYGYTF.

DNA for the CDR3: TGTGCCAGCAGCCTCCGTCTCACAGGGAACACTGAAGCTTTCTTT. It specifies CASSLRLTGNTEAFF. The chain is built from TRBV19 and TRBJ1-1; tentative D call: TRBD1 (5 bases). The CDR3 covers 15 residues. V was cut by 9 bases and J by 1 base, with 18 bases left in between. Germline CDR1 is LNHDA and CDR2 is SQIVND (reference sequence).

Only one count was recorded for this clonotype. This may arise from a read error, as a much more abundant clone is one base away. This sequence joins TRBV6-2 or TRBV6-3 and TRBJ1-2, with 8 bases that match TRBD1. The J segment lost 4 bases and the V segment lost 5 bases, leaving 9 bases of the junction unmatched. CDR1 and CDR2 from the germline V gene are MNHEY and SVGEGT. CDR3 size: 15 residues. The CDR3 region is CASSDRPGTGYGYTF. DNA for the CDR3: TGTGCCAGCAGTGATCGTCCCGGGACAGGCTATGGCTACACCTTC.

This clonotype was seen many times. The rearrangement joins TRBV11-2 to TRBJ1-1; unclear D gene. The CDR3 has 14 amino acids. The V gene lost 2 bases and the J gene lost 0 bases, with 7 bases spanning the gap. Germline CDR1 SGHAT, CDR2 FQNNGV. The CDR3 is CASSLLRMNTEAFF. CDR3 DNA sequence: TGTGCCAGCAGCTTACTCAGAATGAACACTGAAGCTTTCTTT.

There are a few counts of this clonotype. The chain couples TRBV20-1 to TRBJ1-2, with D uncertain. Trimming took 3 bases from V and 3 from J, leaving 8 bases between them. The CDR3 is made up of 12 amino acids. In germline, CDR1 is DFQATT, CDR2 SNEGSKA (reference sequence). CDR3: CSARRADYGYTF. CDR3 sequence (DNA): TGCAGTGCTAGGAGGGCAGACTATGGCTACACCTTC.

This chain connects TRBV19 to TRBJ1-5, with 10 bases aligning to TRBD1. The ends lost 5 bases at V and 3 bases at J; junction bases unmatched: 4. This CDR3 has 15 residues. CDR1 is LNHDA and CDR2 is SQIVND in the germline V gene (reference sequence). The CDR3 sequence: CASSPGTGVNQPQHF. Here the CDR3 DNA reads TGTGCCAGTAGTCCCGGGACAGGGGTCAATCAGCCCCAGCATTTT.